A selection of T cell receptor beta chains follows, all from one sample in a study of cytomegalovirus exposure and HLA in healthy donors. Measured with immunoSEQ multiplex PCR; TCRdb has only the in-frame clones, and not every one. In the table there are some 180,000 clones, about 88% of which are singletons. Material for sequencing was PBMCs. These receptor sequences come from a girl under three years old in good health and CMV-seronegative. The CDR3 runs from the conserved cysteine through the conserved F or W. A D gene is named only where the DNA matches it firmly. Clone size is not always given. Where it is, it says once, few, many or a class for expanded clones.

abundance: .
d_gene: .
v_gene: TRBV19
j_gene: TRBJ1-3
CDR3nt: TGTGCCAGTAGTACCGACAACTCTGGAAACACCATATATTTT
CDR3aa: CASSTDNSGNTIYF

abundance: .
d_gene: TRBD2
v_gene: TRBV11-2
j_gene: TRBJ2-1
CDR3nt: TGTGCCAGCAGCCCCTGGGTCCAGCGGGGGGGCATTATGTATGAGCAGTTCTTC
CDR3aa: CASSPWVQRGGIMYEQFF

abundance: .
d_gene: TRBD2
v_gene: TRBV30
j_gene: TRBJ2-2
CDR3nt: TGTGCCTGGAGCCCAGCCCGGACTAGTTTCTATCCCGGGGAGCTGTTTTTT
CDR3aa: CAWSPARTSFYPGELFF

abundance: .
d_gene: .
v_gene: TRBV9
j_gene: TRBJ2-3
CDR3nt: TGTGCCAGCAGCGTAGGAGGAGCCGGAGATACGCAGTATTTT
CDR3aa: CASSVGGAGDTQYF

abundance: few
d_gene: TRBD1
v_gene: TRBV7-9
j_gene: TRBJ2-7
CDR3nt: TGTGCCAGCAGCGGACCGGGACAGGGACTCTACGAGCAGTACTTC
CDR3aa: CASSGPGQGLYEQYF

abundance: .
d_gene: TRBD2
v_gene: TRBV30
j_gene: TRBJ2-1
CDR3nt: TGTGCCTGGAGGTCTAGCGGGAGGTACAATGAGCAGTTCTTC
CDR3aa: CAWRSSGRYNEQFF

abundance: .
d_gene: TRBD1
v_gene: TRBV7-9
j_gene: TRBJ1-1
CDR3nt: TGTGCCAGCAGCTCCTTGGGACAGGGCGCACATGAAGCTTTCTTT
CDR3aa: CASSSLGQGAHEAFF

abundance: few
d_gene: TRBD1
v_gene: TRBV5-1
j_gene: TRBJ1-2
CDR3nt: TGCGCCAGCAGCTCAATACAGGGGGATGACTACACCTTC
CDR3aa: CASSSIQGDDYTF

abundance: .
d_gene: TRBD1
v_gene: TRBV6-1
j_gene: TRBJ1-2
CDR3nt: TGTGCCAGCAGTGGGTCGACAGGGAACTATGGCTACACCTTC
CDR3aa: CASSGSTGNYGYTF

abundance: .
d_gene: .
v_gene: TRBV12-5
j_gene: TRBJ1-1
CDR3nt: TGTGCTAGTGTATCTGTTAACACTGAAGCTTTCTTT
CDR3aa: CASVSVNTEAFF

abundance: .
d_gene: TRBD2
v_gene: TRBV11-2
j_gene: TRBJ2-7
CDR3nt: TGTGCCAGCAGCCCAGGCGGCGGGAGGGACGAGCAGTACTTC
CDR3aa: CASSPGGGRDEQYF

abundance: few
d_gene: TRBD2
v_gene: TRBV15
j_gene: TRBJ2-2
CDR3nt: TGTGCCACCAGCAGAGATCGGGGGGGCAGGGGGGAGCTGTTTTTT
CDR3aa: CATSRDRGGRGELFF

abundance: once
d_gene: .
v_gene: TRBV6-1
j_gene: TRBJ2-3
CDR3nt: TGTGCCAGCAGTGTATCTCCTAGCACAGATACGCAGTATTTT
CDR3aa: CASSVSPSTDTQYF

abundance: .
d_gene: TRBD2
v_gene: TRBV7-2
j_gene: TRBJ2-7
CDR3nt: TGTGCCAGCAGCTTAGTGGCGTTCTGGCGGGAGAATAGCTACGAGCAGTACTTC
CDR3aa: CASSLVAFWRENSYEQYF

abundance: .
d_gene: .
v_gene: TRBV4-1
j_gene: TRBJ1-5
CDR3nt: TGCGCCAGCAGCCAAGAAAATTTCTTAGCAAGCAATCAGCCCCAGCATTTT
CDR3aa: CASSQENFLASNQPQHF

abundance: .
d_gene: TRBD1
v_gene: TRBV27
j_gene: TRBJ2-7
CDR3nt: TGTGCCAGCAGTTTTCTTTGGGGACAGGCGGACGCCTACGAGCAGTACTTC
CDR3aa: CASSFLWGQADAYEQYF

abundance: once
d_gene: TRBD2
v_gene: TRBV7-8
j_gene: TRBJ2-3
CDR3nt: TGTGCCAGCAGCTTAGCTACTAGCGGGAGGCCCACAGATACGCAGTATTTT
CDR3aa: CASSLATSGRPTDTQYF

abundance: .
d_gene: TRBD2
v_gene: TRBV5-1
j_gene: TRBJ2-1
CDR3nt: TGCGCCAGCAGCATACCGGGACTAGCGGGAGGGGGTGAGCAGTTCTTC
CDR3aa: CASSIPGLAGGGEQFF

abundance: .
d_gene: .
v_gene: TRBV5-6
j_gene: TRBJ2-1
CDR3nt: TGTGCCAGCAGCCCGGGCTACAATGAGCAGTTCTTC
CDR3aa: CASSPGYNEQFF

abundance: .
d_gene: TRBD2
v_gene: TRBV5-1
j_gene: TRBJ2-7
CDR3nt: TGCGCCAGCAGCTTGGCCAAGCGGGACCCCCCATACGAGCAGTACTTC
CDR3aa: CASSLAKRDPPYEQYF

abundance: few
d_gene: TRBD1
v_gene: TRBV14
j_gene: TRBJ1-4
CDR3nt: TGTGCCAGCAGCCGGACCGGGACAGGGAATGAAAAACTGTTTTTT
CDR3aa: CASSRTGTGNEKLFF

abundance: .
d_gene: .
v_gene: TRBV9
j_gene: TRBJ2-1
CDR3nt: TGTGCCAGCAGCGTTGGGCTAGCGAGGGACAATGAGCAGTTCTTC
CDR3aa: CASSVGLARDNEQFF